Listed below are T cell receptor beta chains from one sample, sequenced in a study of blood T cell repertoires in COVID-19. Using immunoSEQ multiplex PCR, the repertoire was profiled, and TCRdb retains in-frame clones only, with some absent. The table has some 290,000 clones, about 90% seen once; the top ten hold around 2.2%. Sample: peripheral blood. The receptor set was obtained from a woman in her forties or fifties who had recovered from COVID-19. The conserved cysteine and the conserved F or W are not part of the CDR3 here. The listing skips clone size in some rows; elsewhere it reads once, few, many or a size class.

j_call v_call clone_size cdr3_aa
TRBJ2-7 TRBV4-1 - ASSQLGLAGGLN
TRBJ1-2 TRBV7-9 - ASSPGQGRAGGYT
TRBJ2-3 TRBV5-4 - ASSPGTGNTDTQY
TRBJ2-1 TRBV7-2 - ASSFLAGYSYNEQF
TRBJ1-1 TRBV27 - ASSPGLNTEAF
TRBJ1-1 TRBV6-5 - ASTRKGDGPTEAF
TRBJ2-6 TRBV6-2/TRBV6-3 - ASSYSLGANVLT
TRBJ2-7 TRBV14 once ASSSPNSYEQY
TRBJ2-1 TRBV21-1 - ASKTSGSYNEQF
TRBJ2-1 TRBV11-3 - ASAGSYNEQF
TRBJ1-1 TRBV20-1 - SVAANTEAF
TRBJ1-2 TRBV5-6 few ASSVPGQGTAGYGYT
TRBJ1-1 TRBV30 few AWSVGGGSEAF
TRBJ2-1 TRBV11-2 - ASSLAIYAGEQF
TRBJ1-4 TRBV27 - ASTRGTGGELF
TRBJ2-5 TRBV6-5 - ASSQGAETQY
TRBJ1-2 TRBV27 - ASSPRIPRGNYGYT
TRBJ1-4 TRBV10-3 - AISGTGTSEKLF
TRBJ1-3 TRBV5-8 - ASSRVGNTIY
TRBJ2-7 TRBV4-1 - ASSQDPRQSYEQY
TRBJ2-1 TRBV4-1 - ASSQPGLAGSYNEQF